Following are 19 T cell receptor beta chains from one sample sequenced in a study of blood T cell repertoires in COVID-19. Measured with immunoSEQ multiplex PCR; TCRdb has only the in-frame clones, and not every one. The sample yields more than 300,000 clones, 90% to 95% seen once. Sequencing input: PBMCs or T cells enriched from blood (not recorded which). The receptors stem from a woman aged 25 to 39 who had been exposed to COVID-19.

There are a few counts of this clone. The chain is built from TRBV12-3 or TRBV12-4 and TRBJ1-4; D may be TRBD1 (6 bases). The CDR3 consists of 12 residues. Trimming removed 8 bases at V and 4 bases at J, with 8 bases between. CDR3 in DNA: TGTGCCAGCGCACAGGGTAATGAAAAACTGTTTTTT. Amino acids: CASAQGNEKLFF.

The V call is TRBV10-3, the J call TRBJ2-5; the match to TRBD2 covers 10 bases. The CDR3 runs to 18 residues. Germline CDR1 is ENHRY and CDR2 is SYGVKD. Trimming at V came to 3 bases and at J to 1 base, leaving 11 bases not matched to a gene. CDR3: CAISDIVERGGVQETQYF. CDR3 DNA sequence: TGTGCCATCAGTGATATTGTGGAGCGGGGGGGGGTCCAAGAGACCCAGTACTTC.

The chain has TRBV4-1 and TRBJ2-2, with 7 bases lining up with TRBD2. Unmatched junction bases numbered 8, after V lost 4 bases and J lost 3 bases. Germline CDR1 MGHRA, CDR2 YSYEKL. The CDR3 has 16 residues. CDR3 bases: TGCGCCAGCAGCCCAAGGGGAGGGCCGGACACCGGGGAGCTGTTTTTT. Amino acids: CASSPRGGPDTGELFF.

The genes are TRBV5-4 and TRBJ1-5; 10 nucleotides align to TRBD1. Trimming at V came to 3 bases and at J to 7 bases, leaving 7 bases not matched to a gene. The CDR3 covers 15 residues. Germline V gene sequence: CDR1 SGHNT, CDR2 YYREEE (reference sequence). CDR3 region: CASSSWGTGEQPQHF. The CDR3 DNA is TGTGCCAGCAGCTCCTGGGGGACAGGGGAACAGCCCCAGCATTTT.

The chain carries TRBV7-6 and TRBJ1-3, with TRBD1 as a possible D gene (6 bases). CDR3 size: 18 residues. CDR1 is SGHVS, CDR2 FNYEAQ, per germline. The V end was cut by 1 base, the J end by 0 bases, with 16 bases between. CDR3 amino acids: CASSLGTDSPGSGNTIYF. The CDR3 DNA sequence: TGTGCCAGCAGCTTAGGTACGGACAGCCCGGGCTCTGGAAACACCATATATTTT.

CDR3 sequence (DNA): TGTGCCAGCAGTTCAGGGGCTGGCTATGGCTACACCTTC. It codes for CASSSGAGYGYTF. The J gene is TRBJ1-2, the V gene TRBV12-3 or TRBV12-4; possible D gene TRBD1, 6 bases. V was trimmed by 4 bases and J by 4 bases, leaving 10 bases between them. This CDR3 spans 13 amino acids.

The chain uses TRBV3-1 (or the pseudogene TRBV3-2) and TRBJ2-7, with D possibly matching TRBD2 (5 bases). The CDR3 is 14 residues long. V shed 1 base and J shed 6 bases, with 13 bases lying between them. Germline CDR1 is LGHDT and CDR2 is YNNKEL (reference sequence). CDR3 in amino acids: CASSQAGLGGEQYF. CDR3 in DNA: TGTGCCAGCAGCCAAGCGGGGTTGGGTGGCGAGCAGTACTTC.

The CDR3 is CASSQVGAREAFF. As DNA, the CDR3 is TGCGCCAGCAGCCAAGTTGGGGCCCGGGAAGCTTTCTTT. The gene calls are TRBV4-1 and TRBJ1-1, with D possibly TRBD1 on 5 matching bases. Germline CDR1 and CDR2: MGHRA and YSYEKL. The CDR3 consists of 13 residues. V was cut by 1 base and J by 8 bases, with 11 bases left in between.

J is TRBJ2-3 and V is TRBV27; 9 nucleotides align to TRBD2. CDR1 and CDR2 (germline): MNHEY, SMNVEV (reference sequence). This CDR3 has 18 amino acids. V trimming: 4 bases; J trimming: 0 bases; junction bases outside the gene matches: 11. The CDR3 DNA reads as TGTGCCAGCAGTTCCCCTCTCTCGAGCGGGGGGAGCACAGATACGCAGTATTTT. Translated, it gives CASSSPLSSGGSTDTQYF.

V usage is TRBV2 and J usage is TRBJ2-7, with 7 bases lining up with TRBD2. Losses at the gene ends were 2 bases for V and 4 bases for J; bases not matched to a gene: 8. Germline V gene sequence: CDR1 SNHLY, CDR2 FYNNEI. The CDR3 runs to 15 residues. In DNA, the CDR3 is TGTGCCAGCAGTGAATGGGAGGGGTACAGTTACGAGCAGTACTTC. It encodes CASSEWEGYSYEQYF.

The chain has TRBV5-6 and TRBJ2-7; 10 nucleotides agree with TRBD1. The J segment lost 5 bases and the V segment lost 1 base, leaving 9 bases of the junction unmatched. Germline assignment: CDR1 SGHDT and CDR2 YYEEEE. This CDR3 has 16 amino acids. The CDR3 region is CASSLMRDRGNHEQYF. CDR3 coding DNA: TGTGCCAGCAGCTTGATGCGGGACAGGGGCAACCACGAGCAGTACTTC.

The chain is built from TRBV6-1 and TRBJ1-4; D is possibly TRBD1 (5 bases). The CDR3 contains 15 residues. Trimming took 2 bases from V and 4 from J, leaving 11 bases between them. Germline V gives CDR1 MNHNS, CDR2 SASEGT. This chain's CDR3 is CASSESWGLNEKLFF. CDR3 DNA: TGTGCCAGCAGTGAAAGCTGGGGCCTTAATGAAAAACTGTTTTTT.

The chain couples TRBV30 to TRBJ2-7, with 9 bases that match TRBD1. Per germline, CDR1 GTSNPN and CDR2 SVGIG (reference sequence). This CDR3 contains 11 residues. J lost 10 bases, V lost 8 bases, and 9 bases had no gene match. CDR3 residues: CAQGQGRSQYF. The CDR3 nucleotides read TGTGCCCAAGGACAGGGGCGATCACAGTACTTC. Looking up the rest from reference TRBV30 and TRBJ2-7 gives the full variable domain: SQTIHQWPATLVQPVGSPLSLECTVEGTSNPNLYWYRQAAGRGLQLLFYSVGIGQISSEVPQNLSASRPQDRQFILSSKKLLLSDSGFYLCAQGQGRSQYFGPGTRLTVT.

V and J are TRBV7-8 and TRBJ2-3, with D tentatively TRBD2 (6 bases). Trimming stripped 1 base from V and 0 bases from J, with 8 bases between. Germline V gene lookup returns CDR1 SGHVS and CDR2 FQNEAQ. This CDR3 has 15 amino acids. The CDR3 DNA follows: TGTGCCAGCAGCTTAGAGACTAGTAGCACAGATACGCAGTATTTT. This gives the protein CASSLETSSTDTQYF.

The gene calls are TRBV19 and TRBJ1-2; tentative D call: TRBD1 (5 bases). The CDR3 totals 15 residues. Germline values: CDR1 LNHDA, CDR2 SQIVND (reference sequence). Trimming removed 3 bases from V and 4 bases from J, with 15 bases in between. This CDR3 reads CASSIPDSLRYGYTF. The DNA of the CDR3 is TGTGCCAGTAGTATCCCCGACAGCCTCCGCTATGGCTACACCTTC.

V usage is TRBV7-8 and J usage is TRBJ2-7; tentative D call: TRBD1 (5 bases). The length of the CDR3 is 15 residues. V was trimmed by 1 base and J by 6 bases, leaving 16 bases between them. Germline V gives CDR1 SGHVS, CDR2 FQNEAQ. Here the CDR3 DNA reads TGTGCCAGCAGCTTAGTATCAGGGCTTATCGGCGAGCAGTACTTC. Its protein product is CASSLVSGLIGEQYF.

This clone came up a few times. The CDR3 region has the DNA TGTGCCAGCAGTCGGACAGGGTCCACTGAAGCTTTCTTT. Its translation is CASSRTGSTEAFF. The chain joins TRBV12-3 or TRBV12-4 to TRBJ1-1; 8 positions agree with TRBD1. Trimming removed 5 bases from V and 4 bases from J; junction bases left unmatched: 3. The CDR3 sequence is 13 residues long.

The chain couples TRBV9 to TRBJ2-1, with a tentative D call TRBD1 (6 bases). From germline, CDR1 is SGDLS and CDR2 YYNGEE. CDR3 length: 12 residues. V gave up 5 bases and J gave up 4 bases, with 7 bases separating them. Here the CDR3 DNA reads TGTGCCAGCAGTACAGGGTACAATGAGCAGTTCTTC. Its translation: CASSTGYNEQFF.

V and J are TRBV3-1 (or the pseudogene TRBV3-2) and TRBJ1-2, with TRBD1 matching 7 bases. From germline, CDR1 is LGHDT and CDR2 YNNKEL (reference sequence). The CDR3 is 15 residues long. The V segment lost 1 base and the J segment 5 bases; nucleotides outside the gene matches: 7. Written as DNA, the CDR3 is TGTGCCAGCAGCCAAGCTTGGAAACAGGGGTATGGCTACACCTTC. This translates into CASSQAWKQGYGYTF.